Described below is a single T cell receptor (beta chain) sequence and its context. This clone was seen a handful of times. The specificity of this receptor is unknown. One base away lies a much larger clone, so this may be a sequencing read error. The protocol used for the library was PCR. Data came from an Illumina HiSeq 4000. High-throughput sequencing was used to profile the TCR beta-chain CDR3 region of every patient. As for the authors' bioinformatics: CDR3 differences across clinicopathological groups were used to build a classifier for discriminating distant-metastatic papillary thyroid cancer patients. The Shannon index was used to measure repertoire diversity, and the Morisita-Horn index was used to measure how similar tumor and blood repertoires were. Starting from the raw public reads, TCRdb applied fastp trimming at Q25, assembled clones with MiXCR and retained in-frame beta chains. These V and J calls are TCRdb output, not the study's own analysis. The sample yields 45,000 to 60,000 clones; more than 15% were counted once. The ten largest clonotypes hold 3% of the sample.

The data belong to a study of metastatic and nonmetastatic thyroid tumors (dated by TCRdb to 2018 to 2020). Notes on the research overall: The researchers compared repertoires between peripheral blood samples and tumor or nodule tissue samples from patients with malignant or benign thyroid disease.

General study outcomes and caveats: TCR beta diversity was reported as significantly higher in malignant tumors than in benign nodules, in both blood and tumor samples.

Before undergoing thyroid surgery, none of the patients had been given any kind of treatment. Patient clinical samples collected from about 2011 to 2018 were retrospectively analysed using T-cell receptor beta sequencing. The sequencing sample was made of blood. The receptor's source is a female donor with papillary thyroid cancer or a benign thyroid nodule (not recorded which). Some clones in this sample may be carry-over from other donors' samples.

For the CDR3, the sequence is CSAPSGGARDTQYF. The DNA reads as follows: TGCAGCGCACCTAGCGGGGGGGCCCGAGATACGCAGTATTTT. Rearrangement joined TRBV29-1 to TRBJ2-3; 12 bases in the junction line up with TRBD2. The CDR3 spans 14 residues, from the cysteine through the phenylalanine. Only the CDR3 DNA stays, 42 bases, in frame from base 1. The germline V gene yields SQVTM for CDR1 and ANQGSEA for CDR2. V and J are trimmed by 7 bases and 5 bases, and the gene matches miss 7 bases of the junction.